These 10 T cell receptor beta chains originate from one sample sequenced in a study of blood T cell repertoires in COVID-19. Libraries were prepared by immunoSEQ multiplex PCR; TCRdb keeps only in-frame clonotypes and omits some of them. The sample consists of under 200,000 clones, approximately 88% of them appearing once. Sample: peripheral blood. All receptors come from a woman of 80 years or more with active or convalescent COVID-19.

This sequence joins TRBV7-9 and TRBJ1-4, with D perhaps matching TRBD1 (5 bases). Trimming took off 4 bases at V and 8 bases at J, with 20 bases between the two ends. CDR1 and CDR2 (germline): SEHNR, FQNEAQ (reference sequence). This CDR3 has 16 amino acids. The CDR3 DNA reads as TGTGCCAGCAGCTCGCAAGGGGTGGGCCTATCCGAAAAACTGTTTTTT. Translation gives CASSSQGVGLSEKLFF.

The CDR3 DNA is TGTGCCAGCTCACTAAGCGGACAGTCGAGCTCCTATAATTCACCCCTCCACTTT. Residues: CASSLSGQSSSYNSPLHF. The chain couples TRBV18 to TRBJ1-6; TRBD1 is a possible D gene (6 bases). V dropped 4 bases and J dropped 0 bases, with 16 bases sitting between them. CDR1 is KGHSH and CDR2 is LQKENI in the germline V gene. The length of the CDR3 is 18 residues. Full variable domain (remainder filled in from reference TRBV18 and TRBJ1-6): NAGVMQNPRHLVRRRGQEARLRCSPMKGHSHVYWYRQLPEEGLKFMVYLQKENIIDESGMPKERFSAEFPKEGPSILRIQQVVRGDSAAYFCASSLSGQSSSYNSPLHFGNGTRLTVT.

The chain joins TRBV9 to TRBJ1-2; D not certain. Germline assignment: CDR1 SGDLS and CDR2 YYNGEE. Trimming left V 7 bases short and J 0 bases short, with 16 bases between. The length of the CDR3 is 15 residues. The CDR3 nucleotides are TGTGCCAGCGGCAAAGGCGGCGCCTCTAACTATGGCTACACCTTC. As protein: CASGKGGASNYGYTF.

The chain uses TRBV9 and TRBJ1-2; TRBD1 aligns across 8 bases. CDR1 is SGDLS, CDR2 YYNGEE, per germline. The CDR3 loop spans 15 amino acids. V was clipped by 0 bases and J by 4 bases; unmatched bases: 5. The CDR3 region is CASSVEADRGYGYTF. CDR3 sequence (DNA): TGTGCCAGCAGCGTAGAAGCTGACAGGGGCTATGGCTACACCTTC.

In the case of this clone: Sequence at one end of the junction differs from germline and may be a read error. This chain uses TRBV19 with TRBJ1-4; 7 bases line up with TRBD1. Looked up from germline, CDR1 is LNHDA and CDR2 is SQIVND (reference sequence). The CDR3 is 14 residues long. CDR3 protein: CASSVDRVKEKLFF. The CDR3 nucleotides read TGTGCCAGTAGTGTAGACAGGGTGAAAGAAAAACTGTTTTTT.

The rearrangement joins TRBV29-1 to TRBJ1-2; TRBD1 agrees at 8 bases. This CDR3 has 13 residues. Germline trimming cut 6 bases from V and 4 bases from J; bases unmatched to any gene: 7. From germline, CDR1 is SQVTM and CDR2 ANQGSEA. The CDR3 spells CSVTSGGPYGYTF. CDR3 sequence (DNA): TGCAGCGTCACTTCAGGGGGCCCCTATGGCTACACCTTC.

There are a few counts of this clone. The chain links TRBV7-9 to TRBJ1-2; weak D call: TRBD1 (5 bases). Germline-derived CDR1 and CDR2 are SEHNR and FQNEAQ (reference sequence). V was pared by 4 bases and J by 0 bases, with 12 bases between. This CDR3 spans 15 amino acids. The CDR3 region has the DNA TGTGCCAGCAGCTCCACAGGAATTGCTAACTATGGCTACACCTTC. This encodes CASSSTGIANYGYTF. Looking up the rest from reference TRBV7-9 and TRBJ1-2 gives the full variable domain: DTGVSQNPRHKITKRGQNVTFRCDPISEHNRLYWYRQTLGQGPEFLTYFQNEAQLEKSRLLSDRFSAERPKGSFSTLEIQRTEQGDSAMYLCASSSTGIANYGYTFGSGTRLTVV.

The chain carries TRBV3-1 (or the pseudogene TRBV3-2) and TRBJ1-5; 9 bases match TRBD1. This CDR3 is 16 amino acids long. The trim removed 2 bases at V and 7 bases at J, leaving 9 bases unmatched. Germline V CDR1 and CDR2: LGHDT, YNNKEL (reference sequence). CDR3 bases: TGTGCCAGCAGCCAACTGGGACAGGGCATCAGGCAGCCCCAGCATTTT. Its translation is CASSQLGQGIRQPQHF.

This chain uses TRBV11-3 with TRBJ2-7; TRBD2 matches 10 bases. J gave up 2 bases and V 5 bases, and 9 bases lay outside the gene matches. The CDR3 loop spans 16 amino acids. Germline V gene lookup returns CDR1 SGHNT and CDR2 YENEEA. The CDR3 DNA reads TGTGCCAGCAGCCCACCTAGCGGGGGTGCCACCTACGAGCAGTACTTC. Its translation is CASSPPSGGATYEQYF.

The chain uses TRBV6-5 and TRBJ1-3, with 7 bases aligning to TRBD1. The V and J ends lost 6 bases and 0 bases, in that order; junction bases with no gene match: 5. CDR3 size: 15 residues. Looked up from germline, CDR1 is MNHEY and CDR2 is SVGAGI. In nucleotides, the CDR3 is TGTGCCAGCAGCCTTTCAGGGGGCTCTGGAAACACCATATATTTT. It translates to CASSLSGGSGNTIYF.